The 31 T cell receptor beta chains presented below share a single source sample, sequenced in a study of blood T cell repertoires in COVID-19. Libraries were prepared by immunoSEQ multiplex PCR; TCRdb keeps only in-frame clonotypes and omits some of them. The sample has 70,000 to 80,000 clones; about 89% are singletons. The sample was peripheral blood. The receptors here all came from a woman in her sixties with acute or convalescent COVID-19.

In its sample, this clone was seen once. The rearrangement uses TRBV6-5 and TRBJ1-1; 10 nucleotides match TRBD1. From germline, CDR1 is MNHEY and CDR2 SVGAGI. The CDR3 runs 16 residues. Trimming removed 2 bases from V and 4 bases from J; junction bases left unmatched: 7. CDR3 bases: TGTGCCAGCAGTTACCCACGGACAGGGGGTGGCACTGAAGCTTTCTTT. This codes for CASSYPRTGGGTEAFF.

The chain links TRBV7-9 to TRBJ1-1; 9 positions agree with TRBD1. The CDR3 consists of 17 residues. The trim removed 1 base at V and 5 bases at J, leaving 11 bases unmatched. The germline gives CDR1 SEHNR, CDR2 FQNEAQ (reference sequence). The CDR3 region is CASSLVTGTGRRTEAFF. DNA for the CDR3: TGTGCCAGCAGCTTAGTAACAGGGACAGGGCGTCGGACTGAAGCTTTCTTT.

The chain combines TRBV27 with TRBJ2-7; D may be TRBD1 (5 bases). The CDR3 runs 13 residues. The V gene's germline CDR1 is MNHEY and CDR2 SMNVEV (reference sequence). The germline V and J ends were trimmed by 8 bases and 2 bases, with 13 bases remaining between them. The CDR3 DNA reads as TGTGCCAGCCGCCCACAGGCAACCTACGAGCAGTACTTC. Translation gives CASRPQATYEQYF.

The CDR3 coding sequence is TGTGCCAGCAGCCCTTATTCATTTGTGCAGGGTAACTATGGCTACACCTTC. It is translated as CASSPYSFVQGNYGYTF. J is TRBJ1-2 and V is TRBV3-1 (or the pseudogene TRBV3-2); D perhaps matches TRBD1 (5 bases). Germline CDR1 LGHDT, CDR2 YNNKEL (reference sequence). Trimming removed 4 bases at V and 1 base at J, with 19 bases between. The CDR3 consists of 17 residues.

The V and J genes are TRBV10-3 and TRBJ2-1, with 10 bases lining up with TRBD1. V was clipped by 4 bases and J by 9 bases; unmatched bases: 6. CDR3 length equals 14 residues. CDR1 ENHRY and CDR2 SYGVKD come from the germline V gene. CDR3 region: CAISAWDRGTEQFF. The CDR3 DNA is TGTGCCATCAGTGCCTGGGACAGGGGCACTGAGCAGTTCTTC.

This sequence joins TRBV5-1 and TRBJ1-5, with 8 bases matching TRBD1. V was pared by 4 bases and J by 5 bases, with 5 bases of the junction left unmatched. Per germline, CDR1 SGHRS and CDR2 YFSETQ. The CDR3 runs 14 residues. The CDR3 protein is CASSIGQGDQPQHF. The CDR3 nucleotides read TGCGCCAGCAGCATCGGACAGGGAGATCAGCCCCAGCATTTT.

The gene calls are TRBV5-4 and TRBJ2-1; D not certain. Trimming pared 0 bases from V and 2 bases from J, leaving 6 bases between. The CDR3 runs 14 residues. Germline values: CDR1 SGHNT, CDR2 YYREEE (reference sequence). The CDR3 bases are TGTGCCAGCAGCTTGGATCCTGCCTACAATGAGCAGTTCTTC. The encoded protein is CASSLDPAYNEQFF.

The gene calls are TRBV19 and TRBJ2-7, with 8 bases fitting TRBD1. The V and J ends lost 4 bases and 1 base, in that order; junction bases with no gene match: 9. This CDR3 has 16 residues. Germline CDR1 LNHDA, CDR2 SQIVND (reference sequence). CDR3 sequence: CASSTTGGTVSYEQYF. DNA for the CDR3: TGTGCCAGTAGTACCACAGGGGGGACGGTGTCCTACGAGCAGTACTTC.

V and J are TRBV24-1 and TRBJ2-3; TRBD1 matches at 9 bases. This CDR3 spans 16 amino acids. V lost 3 bases, J lost 5 bases, and 8 bases stayed unmatched. Germline V gene lookup returns CDR1 KGHDR and CDR2 SFDVKD. DNA of the CDR3: TGTGCCACCAGTGATGACAGGGGGAGCAAGAGAGATACGCAGTATTTT. Amino acids: CATSDDRGSKRDTQYF.

The V and J genes are TRBV28 and TRBJ2-5, with TRBD2 as a possible D gene (6 bases). Trimming took off 2 bases at V and 13 bases at J, with 14 bases between the two ends. CDR3 length: 12 amino acids. Germline CDR1 and CDR2: MDHEN and SYDVKM. CDR3 sequence: CASSLITGTRYF. The CDR3 DNA follows: TGTGCCAGCAGTTTAATCACGGGGACTCGGTACTTC.

The chain couples TRBV12-3 or TRBV12-4 to TRBJ2-7; TRBD1 is a possible D gene (6 bases). Trimming shortened V by 5 bases and J by 9 bases, and 11 bases separated the two germline ends. The CDR3 has 11 residues. CDR3 amino acids: CASSRTGWQYF. In DNA, the CDR3 is TGTGCCAGCAGTCGAACAGGGTGGCAGTACTTC.

This sequence joins TRBV7-2 and TRBJ2-3, with D tentatively TRBD2 (7 bases). Trimming took 2 bases from V and 5 from J, leaving 20 bases between them. The germline CDR1 and CDR2 sequences are SGHTA and FQGNSA. This CDR3 has 17 residues. The CDR3 DNA reads as TGTGCCAGCAGCTTAACCCCTTTGGGGGGGCCCGGAGATACGCAGTATTTT. Translating gives CASSLTPLGGPGDTQYF.

The chain links TRBV5-5 to TRBJ1-1; 7 nucleotides line up with TRBD1. CDR3 size: 14 residues. J was trimmed by 0 bases and V by 6 bases; bases with no gene match: 5. Germline V gives CDR1 SGHKS, CDR2 YYEKEE (reference sequence). CDR3 amino acids: CASTATGVNTEAFF. In DNA form, the CDR3 reads TGTGCCAGCACCGCAACAGGGGTGAACACTGAAGCTTTCTTT. The full variable domain, in which reference TRBV5-5 and TRBJ1-1 provide the parts outside the CDR3, is DAGVTQSPTHLIKTRGQQVTLRCSPISGHKSVSWYQQVLGQGPQFIFQYYEKEERGRGNFPDRFSARQFPNYSSELNVNALLLGDSALYLCASTATGVNTEAFFGQGTRLTVV.

V usage is TRBV7-2 and J usage is TRBJ1-2; a weak D match, TRBD1 (6 bases). CDR3 length equals 15 residues. Germline-derived CDR1 and CDR2 are SGHTA and FQGNSA. Trimming stripped 5 bases from V and 5 bases from J, with 18 bases between. The CDR3 DNA sequence: TGTGCCAGCAGCCCCCGGGAGGGGGGCGGATATGGCTACACCTTC. Translation: CASSPREGGGYGYTF.

The rearrangement uses TRBV28 and TRBJ1-2; D may be TRBD1 (6 bases). This CDR3 contains 13 residues. V lost 4 bases and J 6 bases, leaving 12 bases between the germline ends. The V gene's germline CDR1 is MDHEN and CDR2 SYDVKM. The CDR3 loop reads CASSSGQGNGYTF. The CDR3 bases are TGTGCCAGCAGTTCGGGTCAGGGGAATGGCTACACCTTC.

V and J are TRBV7-2 and TRBJ2-5; D remains ambiguous. V was clipped by 1 base and J by 4 bases, with 4 bases between them. Germline loops: CDR1 SGHTA, CDR2 FQGNSA. There are 12 residues in the CDR3. In nucleotides, the CDR3 is TGTGCCAGCAGCTTAGTGAGAGAGACCCAGTACTTC. It is translated as CASSLVRETQYF.

This chain connects TRBV10-3 to TRBJ2-1; a possible D gene is TRBD2 (7 bases). V dropped 4 bases and J dropped 1 base, with 14 bases sitting between them. In germline, CDR1 is ENHRY, CDR2 SYGVKD. This CDR3 contains 16 residues. In DNA, the CDR3 is TGTGCCATCAGTGGTCTAGGGGGGGCTTCCTACAATGAGCAGTTCTTC. Translating it yields CAISGLGGASYNEQFF.

The rearrangement uses TRBV30 and TRBJ2-3; a possible D gene is TRBD2 (6 bases). This CDR3 contains 14 residues. Trimming left V 0 bases short and J 4 bases short, with 11 bases between. Germline V gives CDR1 GTSNPN, CDR2 SVGIG (reference sequence). DNA for the CDR3: TGTGCCTGGAGTGTAGGCGGGGCTGCAGATACGCAGTATTTT. This sequence encodes CAWSVGGAADTQYF.

The chain carries TRBV7-2 and TRBJ1-1; the D gene is possibly TRBD1 (5 bases). Germline CDR1 SGHTA, CDR2 FQGNSA. With 5 bases removed from V and 1 base from J, the gap between germline ends came to 17 bases. The CDR3 spans 16 residues. CDR3 DNA sequence: TGTGCCAGCAGCCCCCGCCGACAGATATCGAACACTGAAGCTTTCTTT. This gives the protein CASSPRRQISNTEAFF.

V gene TRBV5-1 combines with J gene TRBJ1-4, with D perhaps matching TRBD1 (5 bases). The CDR3 covers 14 residues. Looked up from germline, CDR1 is SGHRS and CDR2 is YFSETQ. V was shortened by 5 bases and J by 2 bases, with 10 bases between the two germline ends. CDR3 DNA sequence: TGCGCCAGCAGTAGGGGAGGGACTAATGAAAAACTGTTTTTT. Amino acid sequence: CASSRGGTNEKLFF.

The chain employs TRBV5-1 and TRBJ2-7; a possible D gene is TRBD1 (6 bases). Trimming shortened V by 4 bases and J by 3 bases, and 14 bases separated the two germline ends. The germline V gene encodes CDR1 SGHRS and CDR2 YFSETQ. The CDR3 is 14 residues long. The DNA of the CDR3 is TGCGCCAGCAGCCCAACTACAGGGAGCTACGAGCAGTACTTC. Protein: CASSPTTGSYEQYF.

This clone was seen once. The chain recombines TRBV3-1 (or the pseudogene TRBV3-2) with TRBJ1-2; maybe TRBD1 (5 bases). This CDR3 is built from 17 residues. The V end lost 8 bases, the J end lost 4 bases, and 26 bases lay between the germline ends. Germline V lookup: CDR1 LGHDT, CDR2 YNNKEL (reference sequence). The CDR3 region is CASRAGSGQPAAYGYTF. CDR3 nucleotides: TGTGCCAGCCGAGCCGGTTCAGGGCAGCCTGCCGCCTATGGCTACACCTTC.

This chain links TRBV5-4 with TRBJ2-3; TRBD2 matches at 7 bases. The CDR3 spans 14 residues. The V and J ends lost 0 bases and 4 bases, in that order; junction bases with no gene match: 2. CDR1 SGHNT and CDR2 YYREEE come from the germline V gene (reference sequence). The CDR3 DNA sequence: TGTGCCAGCAGCTTGGTAACTAGCGCAGATACGCAGTATTTT. Protein product: CASSLVTSADTQYF.

The chain carries TRBV5-4 and TRBJ2-7; 16 bases align to TRBD2. CDR3 length: 16 residues. Per germline, CDR1 SGHNT and CDR2 YYREEE (reference sequence). V was pared by 4 bases and J by 5 bases, with 6 bases of the junction left unmatched. In DNA, the CDR3 is TGTGCCAGCAGCCCGGGACTAGCGGGGGGGCGACACGAGCAGTACTTC. This gives the protein CASSPGLAGGRHEQYF.

The V call is TRBV2, the J call TRBJ1-6; the D gene is possibly TRBD1 (5 bases). This CDR3 has 14 amino acids. Per germline, CDR1 SNHLY and CDR2 FYNNEI. V dropped 7 bases and J dropped 10 bases, with 17 bases sitting between them. The CDR3 protein is CASNFDGGISPLHF. Written as DNA, the CDR3 is TGTGCCAGCAACTTTGACGGGGGAATATCACCCCTCCACTTT.

V and J are TRBV6-1 and TRBJ1-4; a possible D gene is TRBD1 (5 bases). The V and J ends lost 0 bases and 8 bases respectively, with 16 bases between them. The germline V gene encodes CDR1 MNHNS and CDR2 SASEGT. The CDR3 spans 16 residues. CDR3 sequence: CASSEAGRYWVEKLFF. CDR3 nucleotides: TGTGCCAGCAGTGAAGCGGGGCGGTACTGGGTGGAAAAACTGTTTTTT.

The V and J genes are TRBV12-3 or TRBV12-4 and TRBJ2-3; TRBD1 aligns across 7 bases. V lost 5 bases and J lost 3; bases outside the gene matches: 2. This CDR3 spans 13 amino acids. As DNA, the CDR3 is TGTGCCAGCAGTCTGACAGGGACAGATACGCAGTATTTT. This encodes CASSLTGTDTQYF.

This clone was recorded only once. The chain has TRBV6-1 and TRBJ1-5, with D possibly TRBD1 on 5 matching bases. This CDR3 spans 18 amino acids. Germline lookup yields CDR1 MNHNS and CDR2 SASEGT. With 2 bases removed from V and 2 bases from J, the gap between germline ends came to 19 bases. The CDR3 DNA sequence: TGTGCCAGCAGTGAAAGTCTGTCGACAGCCTTTGGCAATCAGCCCCAGCATTTT. Amino acids: CASSESLSTAFGNQPQHF.

The chain joins TRBV2 to TRBJ2-5; D call uncertain. Germline CDR1 reads SNHLY; CDR2 reads FYNNEI. V lost 4 bases and J lost 5, with 5 bases in between. The CDR3 covers 11 residues. The CDR3 coding sequence is TGTGCCAGCAGTGTGCGCGAGACCCAGTACTTC. This gives the protein CASSVRETQYF.

The chain couples TRBV29-1 to TRBJ2-7; 9 positions agree with TRBD1. This CDR3 comprises 15 residues. Germline loops: CDR1 SQVTM, CDR2 ANQGSEA. With 3 bases clipped from V and 6 bases from J, the junction kept 12 bases outside the gene matches. The CDR3 region is CSVEKDRGRYSEQYF. The CDR3 DNA follows: TGCAGCGTTGAGAAGGACAGGGGACGGTACTCCGAGCAGTACTTC.

The rearrangement links TRBV19 to TRBJ2-5, with a weak D call TRBD2 (5 bases). The CDR3 is 14 amino acids. The V gene's germline CDR1 is LNHDA and CDR2 SQIVND (reference sequence). V shed 3 bases and J shed 5 bases, with 13 bases lying between them. The CDR3 loop is CASSMLAGGETQYF. In nucleotides, the CDR3 is TGTGCCAGTAGTATGTTGGCGGGTGGCGAGACCCAGTACTTC.